This TCR beta chain comes out of a study of cytomegalovirus exposure and HLA in healthy donors. Findings and limits, study-wide: Fewer than 20,000 TCR beta sequences were associated with HLA alleles at 0.05 false discovery rate in a later analysis. In a later analysis, V- and J-gene trimming of beta chains associated with a DCLRE1C missense variant, replicated independently.

In regard to this clone: What it recognizes is unknown.

Primers: 60 Vbeta forward and 13 Jbeta reverse. Assay: immunoSEQ multiplex PCR; the TCRdb copy retains only in-frame clones and omits some. The repertoire holds 130,000 or so clones, 75% seen once, with about 3% in the top ten. The CDR3 loop spans 13 amino acids. V was shortened by 6 bases and J by 0 bases, with 9 bases between the two germline ends. CDR1 is SGHTA, CDR2 FQGTGA, per germline. This chain joins TRBV7-3 and TRBJ2-7; D may be TRBD2 (5 bases). The clonotype comes from a man aged 35 to 55 in good health and CMV-seronegative. Sequencing input: PBMCs. This CDR3 reads CASRLAPSYEQYF. CDR3 in DNA: TGTGCCAGCAGGTTAGCGCCCTCCTACGAGCAGTACTTC.